This entry features one T cell receptor beta chain sequence. CDR3 length equals 13 residues. V shed 5 bases and J shed 9 bases, with 14 bases lying between them. This sample is drawn from a study of blood T cell repertoires in COVID-19. The data were produced by immunoSEQ multiplex PCR, yet TCRdb's version contains in-frame clones alone and is incomplete. The repertoire holds some 380,000 clones, with 70% to 90% as singletons. The study drew participants aged about 18 to 95 years from roughly 25 US areas. The TCR sequence derives from a man between 25 and 39 years old who had recovered from COVID-19. The rearrangement uses TRBV12-3 or TRBV12-4 and TRBJ2-1, with a possible D match to TRBD1 (5 bases). The material sequenced was PBMCs or T cells enriched from blood (not recorded which). The CDR3 nucleotides are TGTGCCAGCAGTCTCCTAGGGGCCGGTGAGCAGTTCTTC. This translates into CASSLLGAGEQFF.